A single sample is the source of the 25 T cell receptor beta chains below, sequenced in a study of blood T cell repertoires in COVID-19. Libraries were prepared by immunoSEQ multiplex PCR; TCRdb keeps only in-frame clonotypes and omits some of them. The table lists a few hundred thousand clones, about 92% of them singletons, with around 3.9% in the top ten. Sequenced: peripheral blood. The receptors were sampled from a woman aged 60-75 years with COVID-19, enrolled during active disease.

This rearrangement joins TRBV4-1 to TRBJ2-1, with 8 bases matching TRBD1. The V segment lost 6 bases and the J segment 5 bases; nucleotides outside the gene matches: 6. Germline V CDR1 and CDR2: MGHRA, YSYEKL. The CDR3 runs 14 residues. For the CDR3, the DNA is TGCGCCAGCAGATGGGGGACAGGAGACAATGAGCAGTTCTTC. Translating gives CASRWGTGDNEQFF.

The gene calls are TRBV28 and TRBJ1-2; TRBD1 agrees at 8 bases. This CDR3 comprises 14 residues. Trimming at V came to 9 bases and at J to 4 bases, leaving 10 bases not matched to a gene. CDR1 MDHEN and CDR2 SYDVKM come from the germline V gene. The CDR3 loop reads CASTTRTGTYGYTF. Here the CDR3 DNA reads TGTGCCAGTACTACGAGGACAGGGACCTATGGCTACACCTTC.

The CDR3 reads CASSEALQPQHF. The DNA for the CDR3 is TGCGCCAGCAGTGAGGCGCTGCAGCCCCAGCATTTT. This chain connects TRBV10-2 to TRBJ1-5, with D hard to call. The CDR3 is 12 residues long. Germline-derived CDR1 and CDR2 are WSHSY and SAAADI. Trimming stripped 2 bases from V and 7 bases from J, with 6 bases between.

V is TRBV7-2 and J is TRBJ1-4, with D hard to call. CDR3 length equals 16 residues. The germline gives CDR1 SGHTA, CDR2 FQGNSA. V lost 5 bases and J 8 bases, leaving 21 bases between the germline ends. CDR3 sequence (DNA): TGTGCCAGCAGCCCCGTAGCCGCCACTGGTTTCGAAAAACTGTTTTTT. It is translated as CASSPVAATGFEKLFF.

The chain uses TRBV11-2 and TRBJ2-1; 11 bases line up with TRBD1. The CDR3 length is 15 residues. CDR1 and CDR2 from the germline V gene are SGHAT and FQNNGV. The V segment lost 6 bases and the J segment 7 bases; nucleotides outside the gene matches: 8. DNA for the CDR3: TGTGCCAGCAGACCCGGACAGGGGGCAAGGAATGAGCAGTTCTTC. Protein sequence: CASRPGQGARNEQFF.

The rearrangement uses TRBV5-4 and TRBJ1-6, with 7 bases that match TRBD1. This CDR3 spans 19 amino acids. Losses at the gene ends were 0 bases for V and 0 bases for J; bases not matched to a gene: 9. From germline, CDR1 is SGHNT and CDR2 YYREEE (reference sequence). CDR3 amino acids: CASSLAGDRASSYNSPLHF. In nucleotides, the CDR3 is TGTGCCAGCAGCTTGGCGGGTGACAGGGCGAGCTCCTATAATTCACCCCTCCACTTT.

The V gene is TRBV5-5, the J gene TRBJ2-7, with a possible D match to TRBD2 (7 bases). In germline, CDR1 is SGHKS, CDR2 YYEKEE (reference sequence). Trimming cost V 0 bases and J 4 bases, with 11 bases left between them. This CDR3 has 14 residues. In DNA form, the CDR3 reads TGTGCCAGCAGCTTGGCGGGGGGCAGTTACGAGCAGTACTTC. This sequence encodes CASSLAGGSYEQYF.

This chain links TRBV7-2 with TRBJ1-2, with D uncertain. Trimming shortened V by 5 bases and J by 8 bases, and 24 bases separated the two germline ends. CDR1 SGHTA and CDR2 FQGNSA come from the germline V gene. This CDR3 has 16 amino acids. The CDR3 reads CASSPNVGVEWRGYTF. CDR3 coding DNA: TGTGCCAGCAGCCCAAACGTCGGGGTCGAATGGAGGGGCTACACCTTC.

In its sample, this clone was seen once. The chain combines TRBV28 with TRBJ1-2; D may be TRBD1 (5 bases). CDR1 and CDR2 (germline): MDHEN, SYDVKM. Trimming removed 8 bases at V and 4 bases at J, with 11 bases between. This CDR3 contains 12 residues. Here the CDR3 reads CASRKTVYGYTF. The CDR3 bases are TGTGCCAGCCGTAAGACAGTCTATGGCTACACCTTC.

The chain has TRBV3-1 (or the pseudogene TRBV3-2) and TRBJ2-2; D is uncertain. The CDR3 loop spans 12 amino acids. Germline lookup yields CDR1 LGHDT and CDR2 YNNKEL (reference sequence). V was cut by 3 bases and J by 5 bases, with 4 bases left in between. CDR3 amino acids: CASSHRTGELFF. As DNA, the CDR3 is TGTGCCAGCAGCCACAGGACCGGGGAGCTGTTTTTT.

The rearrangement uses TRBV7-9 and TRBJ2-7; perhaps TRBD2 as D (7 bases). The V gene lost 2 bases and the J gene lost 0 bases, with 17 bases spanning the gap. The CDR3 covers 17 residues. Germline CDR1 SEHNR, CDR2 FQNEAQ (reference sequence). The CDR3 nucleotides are TGTGCCAGCAGCTTAACCGGGGGGCCCTATAGCTCCTACGAGCAGTACTTC. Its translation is CASSLTGGPYSSYEQYF.

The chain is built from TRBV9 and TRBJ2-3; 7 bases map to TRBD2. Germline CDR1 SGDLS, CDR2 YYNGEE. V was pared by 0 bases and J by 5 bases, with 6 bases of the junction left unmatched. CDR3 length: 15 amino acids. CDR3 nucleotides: TGTGCCAGCAGCGTAGCCTGGGGGGGGAGAGATACGCAGTATTTT. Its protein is CASSVAWGGRDTQYF.

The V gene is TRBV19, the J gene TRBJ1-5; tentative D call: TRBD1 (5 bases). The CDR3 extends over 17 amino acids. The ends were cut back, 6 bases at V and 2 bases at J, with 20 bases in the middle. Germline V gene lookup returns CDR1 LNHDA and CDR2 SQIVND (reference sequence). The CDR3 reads CASRPGQIQLGNQPQHF. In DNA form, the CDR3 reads TGTGCCAGTAGGCCAGGGCAAATTCAGTTAGGCAATCAGCCCCAGCATTTT.

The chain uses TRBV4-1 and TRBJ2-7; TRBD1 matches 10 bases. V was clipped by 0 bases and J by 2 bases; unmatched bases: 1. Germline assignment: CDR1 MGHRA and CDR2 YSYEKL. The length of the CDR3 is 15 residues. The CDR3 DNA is TGCGCCAGCAGCCAAGAGACAGGGGGCCCCTACGAGCAGTACTTC. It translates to CASSQETGGPYEQYF.

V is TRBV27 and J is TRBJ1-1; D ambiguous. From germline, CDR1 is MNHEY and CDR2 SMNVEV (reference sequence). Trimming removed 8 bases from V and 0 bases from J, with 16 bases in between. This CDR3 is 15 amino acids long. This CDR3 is CASAPLMVMNTEAFF. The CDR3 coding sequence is TGTGCCAGCGCGCCCTTGATGGTTATGAACACTGAAGCTTTCTTT.

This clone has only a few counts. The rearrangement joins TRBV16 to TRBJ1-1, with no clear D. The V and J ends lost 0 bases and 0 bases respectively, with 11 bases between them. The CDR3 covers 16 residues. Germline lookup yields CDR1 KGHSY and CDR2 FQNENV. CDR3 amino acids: CASSQSGARVNTEAFF. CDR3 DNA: TGTGCCAGCAGCCAATCGGGAGCCCGTGTGAACACTGAAGCTTTCTTT. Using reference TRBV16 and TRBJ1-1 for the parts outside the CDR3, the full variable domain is GEEVAQTPKHLVRGEGQKAKLYCAPIKGHSYVFWYQQVLKNEFKFLISFQNENVFDETGMPKERFSAKCLPNSPCSLEIQATKLEDSAVYFCASSQSGARVNTEAFFGQGTRLTVV.

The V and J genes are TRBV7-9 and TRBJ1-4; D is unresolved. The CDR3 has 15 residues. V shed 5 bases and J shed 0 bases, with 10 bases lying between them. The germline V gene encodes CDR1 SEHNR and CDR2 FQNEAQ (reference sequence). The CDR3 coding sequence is TGTGCCAGCAGCCCTCACACCGCAACTAATGAAAAACTGTTTTTT. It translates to CASSPHTATNEKLFF.

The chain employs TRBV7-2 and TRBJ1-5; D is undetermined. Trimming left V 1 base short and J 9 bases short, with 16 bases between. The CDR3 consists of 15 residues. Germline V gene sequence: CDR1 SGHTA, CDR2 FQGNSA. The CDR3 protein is CASSLDGGVLGPQHF. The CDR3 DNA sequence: TGTGCCAGCAGCTTAGACGGCGGGGTTTTAGGGCCCCAGCATTTT.

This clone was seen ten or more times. The CDR3 DNA is TGTGCCAGCGCGACAGGGAGAGAGGGAAACACCATATATTTT. Its protein is CASATGREGNTIYF. The genes are TRBV7-2 and TRBJ1-3; 7 bases match TRBD1. Trimming removed 8 bases from V and 4 bases from J; junction bases left unmatched: 8. This CDR3 is 14 amino acids long. Germline V gene sequence: CDR1 SGHTA, CDR2 FQGNSA.

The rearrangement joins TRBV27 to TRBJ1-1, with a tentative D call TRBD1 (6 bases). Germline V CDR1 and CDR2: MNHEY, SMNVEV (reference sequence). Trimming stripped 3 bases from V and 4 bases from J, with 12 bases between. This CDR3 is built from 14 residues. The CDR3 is CASSFGRGGTEAFF. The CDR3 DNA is TGTGCCAGCAGTTTTGGTAGGGGGGGCACTGAAGCTTTCTTT.

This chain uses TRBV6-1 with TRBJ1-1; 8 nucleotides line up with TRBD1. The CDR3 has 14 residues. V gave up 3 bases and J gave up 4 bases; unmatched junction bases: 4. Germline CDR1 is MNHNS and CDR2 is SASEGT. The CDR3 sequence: CASSEAGGVTEAFF. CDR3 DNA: TGTGCCAGCAGTGAGGCAGGGGGCGTCACTGAAGCTTTCTTT.

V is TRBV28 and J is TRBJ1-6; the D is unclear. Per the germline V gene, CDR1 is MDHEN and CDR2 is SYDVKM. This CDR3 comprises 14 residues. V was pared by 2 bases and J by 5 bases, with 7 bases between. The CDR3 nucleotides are TGTGCCAGCAGTTTAAACAGAAATAATTCACCCCTCCACTTT. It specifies CASSLNRNNSPLHF.

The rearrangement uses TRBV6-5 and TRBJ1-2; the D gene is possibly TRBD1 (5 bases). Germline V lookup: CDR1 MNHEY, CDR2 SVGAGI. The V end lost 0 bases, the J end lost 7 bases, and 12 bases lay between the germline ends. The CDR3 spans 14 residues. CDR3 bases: TGTGCCAGCAGTTACTCTGCAGGGTTGGGTGGCTACACCTTC. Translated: CASSYSAGLGGYTF.

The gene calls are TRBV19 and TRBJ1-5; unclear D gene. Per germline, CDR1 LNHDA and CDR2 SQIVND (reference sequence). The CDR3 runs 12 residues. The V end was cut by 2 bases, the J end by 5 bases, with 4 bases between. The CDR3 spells CASSIPYQPQHF. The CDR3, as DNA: TGTGCCAGTAGTATACCCTATCAGCCCCAGCATTTT.

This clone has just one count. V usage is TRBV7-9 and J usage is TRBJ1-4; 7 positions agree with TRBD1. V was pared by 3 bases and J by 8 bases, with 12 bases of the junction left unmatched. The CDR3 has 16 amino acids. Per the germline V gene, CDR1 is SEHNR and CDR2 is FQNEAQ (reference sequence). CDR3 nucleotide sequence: TGTGCCAGCAGCTTCAGAATGACAGGGACTGGGGAAAAACTGTTTTTT. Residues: CASSFRMTGTGEKLFF.